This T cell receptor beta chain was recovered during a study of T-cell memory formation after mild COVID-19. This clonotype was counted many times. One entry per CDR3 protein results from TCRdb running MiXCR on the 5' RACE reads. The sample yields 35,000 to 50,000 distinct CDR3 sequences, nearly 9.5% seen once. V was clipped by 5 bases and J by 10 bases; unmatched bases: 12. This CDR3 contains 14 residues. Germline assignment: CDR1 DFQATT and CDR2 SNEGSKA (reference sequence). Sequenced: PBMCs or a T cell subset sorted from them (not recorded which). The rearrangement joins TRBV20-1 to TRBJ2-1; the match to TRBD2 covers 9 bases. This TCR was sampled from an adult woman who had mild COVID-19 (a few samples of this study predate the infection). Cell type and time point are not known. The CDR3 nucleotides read TGCAGTGCTCGACGCGGGGGGGCCAGGGAGGAGCAGTTCTTC. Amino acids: CSARRGGAREEQFF.